These T cell receptor beta chains were read from a single sample in a study of siplizumab effects on memory and regulatory T cells. Assay used: immunoSEQ multiplex PCR; TCRdb lists only in-frame clones, some missing. Here the sample spans some 110,000 clones, 90% to 95% being singletons. What was sequenced was non-Treg CD4+ T cells sorted from blood. Receptor source: a human donor in good health. Each CDR3 is given with its conserved first and last residue. D genes are given only for firm matches. Size is omitted from some rows. Given values are once, few, many or a class for expanded clones.

j_call	d_call	cdr3_length	v_call	clone_size	cdr3_aa	cdr3_nt
TRBJ2-1	TRBD2	17	TRBV19	.	CASSMTSGMSSYNEQFF	TGTGCCAGTAGTATGACTAGCGGGATGAGCTCCTACAATGAGCAGTTCTTC
TRBJ1-5	.	14	TRBV19	.	CASSKGQGDQPQHF	TGTGCCAGTAGTAAGGGTCAAGGGGATCAGCCCCAGCATTTT
TRBJ1-2	.	13	TRBV30	.	CAWSVQTGGGYTF	TGTGCCTGGAGTGTACAAACAGGTGGTGGCTACACCTTC
TRBJ2-7	TRBD1	12	TRBV6-6	.	CIVRDRNYEQYF	TGTATCGTCAGGGACAGAAACTACGAGCAGTACTTC
TRBJ2-7	.	14	TRBV7-3	.	CASSPVGAGYEQYF	TGTGCCAGCAGCCCCGTCGGGGCCGGATACGAGCAGTACTTC
TRBJ2-7	TRBD1	13	TRBV27	.	CASSLTGSYEQYF	TGTGCCAGCAGCCTGACAGGGTCATACGAGCAGTACTTC
TRBJ2-1	.	11	TRBV11-2	.	CASSLVTEQFF	TGTGCCAGCAGCTTAGTGACTGAGCAGTTCTTC
TRBJ2-1	TRBD1	14	TRBV18	.	CASSSRQGLGEQFF	TGTGCCAGCTCATCGAGACAGGGGCTCGGGGAGCAGTTCTTC
TRBJ1-1	.	12	TRBV29-1	.	CSVSGASTEAFF	TGCAGCGTTTCAGGGGCCAGCACTGAAGCTTTCTTT
TRBJ1-1	.	13	TRBV25-1	.	CASSREAGTEAFF	TGTGCCAGCTCCCGCGAGGCGGGCACTGAAGCTTTCTTT
TRBJ2-7	.	12	TRBV6-5	.	CASSPDHYEQYF	TGTGCCAGCAGTCCGGACCACTACGAGCAGTACTTC
TRBJ2-1	TRBD1	13	TRBV12-5	.	CASATGGRDEQFF	TGTGCTAGTGCAACAGGGGGGCGGGATGAGCAGTTCTTC
TRBJ2-5	.	15	TRBV19	.	CASSPEDSSGETQYF	TGTGCCAGTAGTCCCGAGGACAGTTCGGGAGAGACCCAGTACTTC
TRBJ2-3	.	13	TRBV5-1	.	CASSLSYADTQYF	TGCGCCAGCAGCTTGTCATATGCGGATACGCAGTATTTT
TRBJ1-2	.	13	TRBV5-4	.	CASSLESNYGYTF	TGTGCCAGCAGCTTGGAATCCAACTATGGCTACACCTTC
TRBJ1-1	TRBD1	13	TRBV2	few	CASRGQGTTEAFF	TGTGCCAGCAGGGGACAGGGAACAACTGAAGCTTTCTTT
TRBJ2-7	.	13	TRBV5-1	.	CASSSRDLNEQYF	TGCGCCAGCAGCTCCAGGGATTTGAACGAGCAGTACTTC
TRBJ2-7	.	14	TRBV15	.	CATSRGTPPYEQYF	TGTGCCACCAGCAGAGGGACACCTCCCTACGAGCAGTACTTC
TRBJ2-7	.	15	TRBV7-8	.	CASSSDREGSYEQYF	TGTGCCAGCAGCTCGGACAGGGAGGGCTCCTACGAGCAGTACTTC
TRBJ1-3	.	15	TRBV2	.	CASSAQGDSGNTIYF	TGTGCCAGCAGTGCGCAGGGTGACTCTGGAAACACCATATATTTT
TRBJ2-1	.	14	TRBV18	.	CASSPKADDNEQFF	TGTGCCAGCTCACCGAAGGCCGATGACAATGAGCAGTTCTTC
TRBJ2-7	TRBD1	12	TRBV30	.	CAWRGQGYEQYF	TGTGCCTGGAGGGGACAGGGCTACGAGCAGTACTTC
TRBJ1-2	.	15	TRBV5-6	.	CASSSMPGPGYGYTF	TGTGCCAGCAGCTCAATGCCAGGGCCCGGCTATGGCTACACCTTC
TRBJ2-7	.	12	TRBV5-1	.	CASSLGNYEQYF	TGCGCCAGCAGCTTGGGTAATTACGAGCAGTACTTC
TRBJ2-1	TRBD2	15	TRBV29-1	.	CSAGTSGSQYNEQFF	TGCAGCGCTGGGACTAGCGGGAGTCAATACAATGAGCAGTTCTTC
TRBJ2-5	TRBD1	14	TRBV7-7	.	CASSAMTGSETQYF	TGTGCCAGCAGCGCCATGACAGGGTCTGAGACCCAGTACTTC
TRBJ1-2	.	13	TRBV7-9	.	CASSLEANYGYTF	TGTGCCAGCAGCTTAGAAGCTAACTATGGCTACACCTTC
TRBJ1-2	TRBD1	15	TRBV28	.	CASSSKGQRHYGYTF	TGTGCCAGCAGTTCTAAGGGACAGCGACACTATGGCTACACCTTC
TRBJ2-1	.	15	TRBV7-9	.	CASSFSTPSYNEQFF	TGTGCCAGCAGCTTTTCCACTCCCTCCTACAATGAGCAGTTCTTC
TRBJ1-5	.	14	TRBV18	.	CASSHDSSNQPQHF	TGTGCCAGCTCACATGACAGCTCCAATCAGCCCCAGCATTTT
TRBJ2-7	.	15	TRBV27	.	CASSLKGGGNYEQYF	TGTGCCAGCAGCCTCAAGGGGGGAGGAAACTACGAGCAGTACTTC
TRBJ2-7	.	12	TRBV2	few	CASSVTGTEQYF	TGTGCCAGCAGTGTCACAGGAACCGAGCAGTACTTC
TRBJ1-2	.	15	TRBV18	.	CASSPRSDSSYGYTF	TGTGCCAGCTCACCTCGCTCGGACAGTAGCTATGGCTACACCTTC
TRBJ2-7	TRBD1	14	TRBV5-1	.	CASSSGTGGDEEYF	TGCGCCAGCAGCTCTGGGACAGGTGGAGACGAGGAGTACTTC
TRBJ2-1	TRBD2	17	TRBV12-5	.	CASGPSGTSALYNEQFF	TGTGCTAGTGGCCCATCCGGGACTAGCGCCCTATACAATGAGCAGTTCTTC
TRBJ1-2	.	15	TRBV7-9	.	CASSLERARSYGYTF	TGTGCCAGCAGCTTAGAGAGGGCGCGGAGCTATGGCTACACCTTC
TRBJ2-7	.	11	TRBV25-1	.	CASSRGYEQYF	TGTGCCAGCTCCAGGGGCTACGAGCAGTACTTC
TRBJ1-2	.	15	TRBV25-1	.	CASSELGQGDYGYTF	TGTGCCAGCAGTGAATTAGGGCAGGGCGACTATGGCTACACCTTC
TRBJ1-5	.	15	TRBV7-9	.	CASSLGVTGQSAQHF	TGTGCCAGCAGTTTAGGGGTGACAGGACAATCAGCCCAGCATTTT
TRBJ1-4	.	15	TRBV6-1	.	CASSPKTSGNEKLFF	TGTGCCAGCAGCCCTAAGACCTCCGGGAATGAAAAACTGTTTTTT
TRBJ1-4	.	15	TRBV11-2	.	CASSLRGDPNEKLFF	TGTGCCAGCAGCTTGAGGGGGGACCCTAATGAAAAACTGTTTTTT
TRBJ2-2	.	14	TRBV19	.	CASSIQGNTGELFF	TGTGCCAGTAGTATTCAGGGCAACACCGGGGAGCTGTTTTTT
TRBJ2-1	.	14	TRBV6-1	.	CASFNRSRYNEQFF	TGTGCCAGCTTTAACCGGTCCCGATACAATGAGCAGTTCTTC
TRBJ2-3	.	14	TRBV11-2	.	CASSERPAGDTQYF	TGTGCCAGCAGCGAAAGGCCGGCCGGAGATACGCAGTATTTT
TRBJ1-2	TRBD1	13	TRBV18	.	CASSPGQGDGYTF	TGTGCCAGCTCACCCGGACAGGGGGATGGCTACACCTTC
TRBJ2-7	TRBD1	15	TRBV18	once	CASSPSRDRVYEQYF	TGTGCCAGCTCACCGTCCCGGGACAGGGTGTACGAGCAGTACTTC
TRBJ1-5	.	14	TRBV4-1	.	CASSQREGHQPQHF	TGCGCCAGCAGCCAAAGGGAGGGCCATCAGCCCCAGCATTTT
TRBJ1-2	.	14	TRBV10-3	.	CAISESEGNYGYTF	TGTGCCATCAGTGAGTCAGAGGGGAACTATGGCTACACCTTC
TRBJ2-2	.	15	TRBV6-6	.	CASSRTRQRDGELFF	TGTGCCAGCAGTCGGACACGCCAGAGGGACGGGGAGCTGTTTTTT
TRBJ2-5	.	11	TRBV7-2	.	CASSAKETQYF	TGTGCCAGCAGCGCCAAAGAGACCCAGTACTTC
TRBJ2-1	TRBD2	14	TRBV7-2	.	CASSANRLAYEQFF	TGTGCCAGCAGCGCAAACCGACTAGCCTATGAGCAGTTCTTC
TRBJ1-5	.	13	TRBV18	.	CASSPGGGQPQHF	TGTGCCAGCTCACCAGGAGGAGGTCAGCCCCAGCATTTT